This TCR beta chain is from a study of blood T cell repertoires in COVID-19. In the study overall: Some COVID-19 samples were acute and others convalescent; all came from the United States, Italy and Spain.

The CDR3 totals 16 residues. CDR1 is SGHRS, CDR2 YFSETQ, per germline. V gave up 4 bases and J gave up 4 bases, with 20 bases separating them. Per the study methods: For nucleated cells, counts were estimated from reference gene primer amplification. Sequenced by immunoSEQ multiplex PCR; TCRdb stores in-frame clones only, minus some. Clone size and V and J calls were adopted from that table, with D and trimming inferred from the DNA. The sample lists more than 25,000 clones; 80% to 90% were seen once. Source material: peripheral blood. This TCR came from an older man with acute or convalescent COVID-19. The chain links TRBV5-1 to TRBJ1-2; TRBD1 might be the D (6 bases). CDR3 region: CASSLWPSGVGYGYTF. As DNA, the CDR3 is TGCGCCAGCAGCCTCTGGCCGTCAGGGGTGGGCTATGGCTACACCTTC.